The 24 T cell receptor beta chains presented below share a single source sample, sequenced in a study of identical twins. TCRdb reprocessed the 5' RACE reads with MiXCR, giving one entry per CDR3 protein. The profile shows 450,000 or so distinct CDR3 sequences, about a fifth of them singletons. The sequencing sample was made of naive T cells sorted from blood. The receptors were gathered from a man aged 45-65 years in good health.

J is TRBJ2-5 and V is TRBV20-1; either TRBD1 or TRBD2 may supply D (6 bases each). This CDR3 spans 14 amino acids. V gave up 0 bases and J gave up 4 bases, with 12 bases separating them. Germline loops: CDR1 DFQATT, CDR2 SNEGSKA (reference sequence). The CDR3 here is CSARESPGAETQYF. CDR3 nucleotide sequence: TGCAGTGCTAGAGAGAGTCCGGGGGCAGAGACCCAGTACTTC.

This clonotype was picked up a small number of times. This chain connects TRBV20-1 to TRBJ1-3, with D hard to call. Germline CDR1 reads DFQATT; CDR2 reads SNEGSKA (reference sequence). V was trimmed by 5 bases and J by 4 bases, leaving 18 bases between them. This CDR3 has 15 residues. The CDR3 loop reads CSAAGPLSTGNTIYF. DNA of the CDR3: TGCAGTGCTGCCGGGCCCCTCAGCACGGGAAACACCATATATTTT.

This clonotype has at least ten counts. J is TRBJ2-5 and V is TRBV7-8, with D uncertain. V shed 1 base and J shed 0 bases, with 6 bases lying between them. The CDR3 has 14 amino acids. Germline CDR1 and CDR2: SGHVS and FQNEAQ. The CDR3 loop is CASSLGADQETQYF. The CDR3 nucleotides read TGTGCCAGCAGCTTAGGAGCAGACCAAGAGACCCAGTACTTC.

This clonotype was seen at least ten times. CDR3 DNA sequence: TGTGCCAGCAGTTGGAGTCAAGTTAGCGGGAACTACAATGAGCAGTTCTTC. As protein: CASSWSQVSGNYNEQFF. The rearrangement joins TRBV2 to TRBJ2-1; 8 bases line up with TRBD2. This CDR3 has 17 residues. CDR1 is SNHLY and CDR2 is FYNNEI in the germline V gene. Trimming cost V 5 bases and J 3 bases; bases outside gene matches: 12.

The chain links TRBV5-4 to TRBJ2-2, with D possibly being TRBD1 (7 bases). Trimming took off 7 bases at V and 6 bases at J, with 16 bases between the two ends. Germline CDR1 SGHNT, CDR2 YYREEE (reference sequence). The CDR3 extends over 14 amino acids. CDR3 sequence reads: CASSGVGTAGELFF. CDR3 nucleotides: TGTGCCAGCTCGGGAGTCGGGACAGCCGGGGAGCTGTTTTTT.

This clonotype was detected ten times or more. CDR3 loop: CSASGSINEKLFF. CDR3 nucleotide sequence: TGCAGTGCTTCCGGATCCATAAATGAAAAACTGTTTTTT. The rearrangement uses TRBV20-1 and TRBJ1-4; unclear D gene. The CDR3 spans 13 residues. Germline V gene lookup returns CDR1 DFQATT and CDR2 SNEGSKA (reference sequence). The V end lost 5 bases, the J end lost 5 bases, and 12 bases lay between the germline ends.

In this sample, this clonotype turned up a few times. The rearrangement uses TRBV20-1 and TRBJ2-3; D perhaps matches TRBD2 (6 bases). CDR1 and CDR2 (germline): DFQATT, SNEGSKA (reference sequence). This CDR3 region has 14 residues. The V gene lost 4 bases and the J gene lost 0 bases, with 11 bases spanning the gap. CDR3 DNA: TGCAGTGCTACGGATCGGGAGAGCACAGATACGCAGTATTTT. It encodes CSATDRESTDTQYF.

The chain recombines TRBV5-6 with TRBJ2-1; 7 bases fit TRBD2. Germline trimming cut 3 bases from V and 1 base from J; bases unmatched to any gene: 7. The CDR3 is 16 amino acids. Per the germline V gene, CDR1 is SGHDT and CDR2 is YYEEEE. The CDR3 spells CASSWGVGGSYNEQFF. Here the CDR3 DNA reads TGTGCCAGCAGCTGGGGGGTGGGAGGGTCCTACAATGAGCAGTTCTTC.

The rearrangement joins TRBV28 to TRBJ2-1; 9 bases agree with TRBD1. Looked up from germline, CDR1 is MDHEN and CDR2 is SYDVKM. The V and J ends lost 6 bases and 9 bases, in that order; junction bases with no gene match: 12. The CDR3 totals 15 residues. DNA of the CDR3: TGTGCCAGCAGGACAACAGGGGGCGAGGCTGGTGAGCAGTTCTTC. This gives the protein CASRTTGGEAGEQFF.

This clonotype has at least ten counts. This chain links TRBV7-3 with TRBJ2-2; 9 positions agree with TRBD1. Germline CDR1 SGHTA, CDR2 FQGTGA. J lost 3 bases, V lost 5 bases, and 1 base had no gene match. This CDR3 has 14 residues. In DNA, the CDR3 is TGTGCCAGCAGCCGGGACAGGGACACCGGGGAGCTGTTTTTT. The encoded protein is CASSRDRDTGELFF. Together with reference TRBV7-3 and TRBJ2-2, the CDR3 gives the full variable domain: GAGVSQTPSNKVTEKGKYVELRCDPISGHTALYWYRQSLGQGPEFLIYFQGTGAADDSGLPNDRFFAVRPEGSVSTLKIQRTERGDSAVYLCASSRDRDTGELFFGEGSRLTVL.

This clonotype was seen many times. The chain is built from TRBV27 and TRBJ1-1; D is unresolved. V was clipped by 3 bases and J by 1 base, with 6 bases between them. The germline CDR1 and CDR2 sequences are MNHEY and SMNVEV (reference sequence). There are 13 residues in the CDR3. CDR3 residues: CASSFQRNTEAFF. The CDR3 DNA reads TGTGCCAGCAGTTTCCAGCGGAACACTGAAGCTTTCTTT.

This clonotype was seen a few times. V usage is TRBV20-1 and J usage is TRBJ1-4, with a tentative D call TRBD1 (6 bases). Looked up from germline, CDR1 is DFQATT and CDR2 is SNEGSKA (reference sequence). The V and J ends lost 0 bases and 7 bases respectively, with 12 bases between them. This CDR3 spans 14 amino acids. CDR3 in DNA: TGCAGTGCTAGAGATAGGGGGTCCGGTGAAAAACTGTTTTTT. This encodes CSARDRGSGEKLFF.

For the CDR3, the DNA is TGTGCCACCGGTCACGGACCTGCTCAGGCCGAGCAGTACTTC. Protein sequence: CATGHGPAQAEQYF. The chain recombines TRBV24-1 with TRBJ2-7, with D unclear. Germline CDR1 KGHDR, CDR2 SFDVKD. Between the trimmed V and J ends, which lost 9 bases and 6 bases, there was a span of 20 bases. The CDR3 totals 14 residues.

This clonotype was counted many times. The chain recombines TRBV4-3 with TRBJ2-7; 11 bases agree with TRBD2. J was trimmed by 2 bases and V by 1 base; bases with no gene match: 10. The CDR3 totals 18 residues. Germline V gives CDR1 LGHNA, CDR2 YSLEER. For the CDR3, the DNA is TGCGCCAGCAGCCAAGGGCTAGCGGGGGGCGGTATACCCTACGAGCAGTACTTC. Translated: CASSQGLAGGGIPYEQYF.

This clonotype showed up many times. The chain employs TRBV6-2 or TRBV6-3 and TRBJ1-6; D is perhaps TRBD1 (5 bases). Deletions cut 8 bases from V and 8 bases from J, with 13 bases between. Germline V gene sequence: CDR1 MNHEY, CDR2 SVGEGT. The CDR3 has 13 amino acids. The DNA for the CDR3 is TGTGCCAGCGGCAGGGAATTTTATTCACCCCTCCACTTT. It encodes CASGREFYSPLHF.

CDR3 region: CASSHKRLRTDTQYF. The DNA of the CDR3 is TGTGCCAGCAGCCACAAGAGACTACGCACAGATACGCAGTATTTT. The rearrangement uses TRBV7-8 and TRBJ2-3, with D maybe TRBD2 (5 bases). V was cut by 5 bases and J by 1 base, with 13 bases left in between. This CDR3 spans 15 amino acids. The germline V gene has CDR1 SGHVS and CDR2 FQNEAQ.

The V gene is TRBV20-1, the J gene TRBJ2-7; D gene uncertain. Germline CDR1 is DFQATT and CDR2 is SNEGSKA (reference sequence). This CDR3 spans 14 amino acids. Between the trimmed V and J ends, which lost 6 bases and 5 bases, there was a span of 20 bases. The CDR3 DNA follows: TGCAGTGCACTAACGACGATCTCTCTCAACGAGCAGTACTTC. It encodes CSALTTISLNEQYF.

The V gene is TRBV18, the J gene TRBJ2-1; D uncertain. V gave up 2 bases and J gave up 7 bases, with 9 bases separating them. This CDR3 comprises 13 residues. CDR1 and CDR2 from the germline V gene are KGHSH and LQKENI. The CDR3 region has the DNA TGTGCCAGCTCACCATTTACGGTAAATGAGCAGTTCTTC. This encodes CASSPFTVNEQFF.

This clonotype was seen only a few times. This rearrangement joins TRBV12-3 or TRBV12-4 to TRBJ1-2; a possible D gene is TRBD1 (5 bases). Trimming removed 8 bases from V and 4 bases from J, with 11 bases in between. The CDR3 loop spans 12 amino acids. The CDR3 sequence is CASLTGRYGYTF. The CDR3 bases are TGTGCCAGCCTCACGGGACGCTATGGCTACACCTTC.

This clonotype was seen more than once but under ten times. The V gene is TRBV10-3, the J gene TRBJ1-6; possible D gene TRBD1, 6 bases. V lost 6 bases and J lost 7, with 13 bases in between. CDR3 size: 14 residues. Germline CDR1 ENHRY, CDR2 SYGVKD. The CDR3 protein is CAIRGAGENSPLHF. The CDR3 nucleotides read TGTGCCATCAGGGGGGCAGGGGAGAATTCACCCCTCCACTTT.

This clonotype was detected a few times. The chain joins TRBV7-3 to TRBJ2-1; D perhaps matches TRBD2 (5 bases). Germline CDR1 is SGHTA and CDR2 is FQGTGA. The V end was cut by 0 bases, the J end by 6 bases, with 9 bases between. There are 14 residues in the CDR3. CDR3 in DNA: TGTGCCAGCAGCTTAACCCTAGCCAGCAATGAGCAGTTCTTC. This codes for CASSLTLASNEQFF.

This clonotype was picked up a small number of times. The genes are TRBV18 and TRBJ2-3, with 10 bases aligning to TRBD2. The CDR3 covers 17 residues. V lost 1 base to trimming and J lost 0 bases; unmatched junction nucleotides: 4. Germline V CDR1 and CDR2: KGHSH, LQKENI. In nucleotides, the CDR3 is TGTGCCAGCTCACCACGAACTAGCGGGGCTAGCACAGATACGCAGTATTTT. Its protein is CASSPRTSGASTDTQYF.

In its sample, this clonotype was seen many times. The gene calls are TRBV11-2 and TRBJ2-2; 7 bases are a match to TRBD1. The germline gives CDR1 SGHAT, CDR2 FQNNGV. The CDR3 has 17 residues. V lost 4 bases and J lost 3; bases outside the gene matches: 11. DNA for the CDR3: TGTGCCAGCAGCTCGCATCCAACCGGGACAGACACCGGGGAGCTGTTTTTT. The encoded protein is CASSSHPTGTDTGELFF.

This clonotype showed up just a few times. The genes are TRBV11-2 and TRBJ2-7; D possibly corresponds to TRBD1 (5 bases). The CDR3 totals 13 residues. Trimming cost V 2 bases and J 6 bases, with 11 bases left between them. From germline, CDR1 is SGHAT and CDR2 FQNNGV. CDR3 region: CASSLSLGREQYF. In DNA, the CDR3 is TGTGCCAGCAGCTTAAGTCTGGGGCGCGAGCAGTACTTC.